A selection of T cell receptor beta chains follows, all from one sample in a study of post-analysis software for immune sequencing data. TCRdb analysed the PCR reads with MiXCR anew, one entry per CDR3 protein. Of about 150,000 distinct CDR3 sequences in the sample, 30% were seen once. Sample: blood. Receptor source: a girl under 18 with multiple sclerosis. The CDR3 runs from the conserved cysteine through the conserved F or W. D genes are given only for firm matches. Some rows mark clone size as missing; the rest say once, few, many or name a class of expanded clone.

clone_size: once
d_call: TRBD1
j_call: TRBJ1-1
v_call: TRBV12-3/TRBV12-4
cdr3_nt: TGTGCCAGCAGTTTTGGAGGGGGCAAGACTTTCTTT
cdr3_aa: CASSFGGGKTFF

clone_size: many
d_call: -
j_call: TRBJ2-1
v_call: TRBV3-1
cdr3_nt: TGTGCCAGCAGCCAAGACGGCGGTCTATGGAATGAGCAGTTCTTC
cdr3_aa: CASSQDGGLWNEQFF

clone_size: many
d_call: -
j_call: TRBJ2-7
v_call: TRBV4-1
cdr3_nt: TGCGCCAGCAGCCAAGATAGGTCTAGGGGAAGCGAGCAGTACTTC
cdr3_aa: CASSQDRSRGSEQYF

clone_size: few
d_call: TRBD1
j_call: TRBJ1-5
v_call: TRBV12-3/TRBV12-4
cdr3_nt: TGTGCCAGCAGTTTGGGGACAGGGGCCAATCAGCCCCAGCATTTT
cdr3_aa: CASSLGTGANQPQHF

clone_size: many
d_call: TRBD2
j_call: TRBJ2-1
v_call: TRBV3-1
cdr3_nt: TGTGCCAGCAGCCAGGGACTAGCTGTAAATGAGCAGTTCTTC
cdr3_aa: CASSQGLAVNEQFF

clone_size: many
d_call: -
j_call: TRBJ2-5
v_call: TRBV28
cdr3_nt: TGTGCCAGTCAGAAGCCGAGGCCCTCATGGGAAGAGACCCAGTACTTC
cdr3_aa: CASQKPRPSWEETQYF

clone_size: few
d_call: -
j_call: TRBJ2-7
v_call: TRBV5-1
cdr3_nt: TGCGCCAGCGGACGGGACTCAGCCTACGAGCAGTACTTC
cdr3_aa: CASGRDSAYEQYF

clone_size: few
d_call: -
j_call: TRBJ1-1
v_call: TRBV5-1
cdr3_nt: TGCGCCAGCAGCCGGGACTCCCTTCGAGGGGCTGAAGCTTTCTTT
cdr3_aa: CASSRDSLRGAEAFF

clone_size: -
d_call: -
j_call: TRBJ2-2
v_call: TRBV5-6
cdr3_nt: TGTGCCAGCAGCGCCAGCACAGGGAGGACCGGGGAGCTGTTTTTT
cdr3_aa: CASSASTGRTGELFF

clone_size: -
d_call: TRBD2
j_call: TRBJ2-3
v_call: TRBV20-1
cdr3_nt: TGCAGTGCTAGAGTCGCAGCGGGAGTTGGCGATACGCAGTATTTT
cdr3_aa: CSARVAAGVGDTQYF

clone_size: few
d_call: -
j_call: TRBJ1-1
v_call: TRBV12-3/TRBV12-4
cdr3_nt: TGTGCCAGCAGTTTAGGGGTCACTGAAGCTTTCTTT
cdr3_aa: CASSLGVTEAFF

clone_size: many
d_call: TRBD2
j_call: TRBJ2-3
v_call: TRBV20-1
cdr3_nt: TGCAGTGCTCCCGGGACTAGCGGGAGAGGCGATACGCAGTATTTT
cdr3_aa: CSAPGTSGRGDTQYF

clone_size: -
d_call: -
j_call: TRBJ1-5
v_call: TRBV28
cdr3_nt: TGTGCCAGCAGTTTAAATTGGCAGGGCGATCAGCCCCAGCATTTT
cdr3_aa: CASSLNWQGDQPQHF

clone_size: -
d_call: TRBD1
j_call: TRBJ2-7
v_call: TRBV10-3
cdr3_nt: TGTGCCACTGGACAGGGGGCTACTTACGAGCAGTACTTC
cdr3_aa: CATGQGATYEQYF

clone_size: -
d_call: TRBD2
j_call: TRBJ2-1
v_call: TRBV12-3/TRBV12-4
cdr3_nt: TGTGCCAGCACCACGGGACTAGCGTCGGATGAGCAGTTCTTC
cdr3_aa: CASTTGLASDEQFF

clone_size: -
d_call: -
j_call: TRBJ1-1
v_call: TRBV5-1
cdr3_nt: TGCGCCAGCCTAACTTCCTCAGGGGAAGGCACTGAAGCTTTCTTT
cdr3_aa: CASLTSSGEGTEAFF

clone_size: few
d_call: TRBD2
j_call: TRBJ2-7
v_call: TRBV6-5
cdr3_nt: TGTGCCACCCTGACTAGCGGCTACGAGCAGTACTTC
cdr3_aa: CATLTSGYEQYF

clone_size: -
d_call: -
j_call: TRBJ1-1
v_call: TRBV18
cdr3_nt: TGTGCCAGCTCACCATCGGGGGGCCAGTTTTCCTTCTACACTGAAGCTTTCTTT
cdr3_aa: CASSPSGGQFSFYTEAFF

clone_size: few
d_call: -
j_call: TRBJ1-1
v_call: TRBV28
cdr3_nt: TGTGCCAGCAGGCCTCCGACCGAGGGCACTGAAGCTTTCTTT
cdr3_aa: CASRPPTEGTEAFF

clone_size: many
d_call: TRBD2
j_call: TRBJ2-1
v_call: TRBV10-3
cdr3_nt: TGTGCCATCAGTGAATCCGGGACTAGCGGATACAATGAGCAGTTCTTC
cdr3_aa: CAISESGTSGYNEQFF

clone_size: -
d_call: -
j_call: TRBJ1-2
v_call: TRBV6-5
cdr3_nt: TGTGCCAGCAGCCTACCGGAGAGGAAGAATGGCTACACCTTC
cdr3_aa: CASSLPERKNGYTF

clone_size: few
d_call: -
j_call: TRBJ1-5
v_call: TRBV5-1
cdr3_nt: TGCGCCAGCAGCTTGCTTGGACGGAGGCCCCAGCATTTT
cdr3_aa: CASSLLGRRPQHF

clone_size: few
d_call: -
j_call: TRBJ1-4
v_call: TRBV5-1
cdr3_nt: TGCGCCAGCAGCTTGGGTCAGACTAATGAAAAACTGTTTTTT
cdr3_aa: CASSLGQTNEKLFF

clone_size: -
d_call: TRBD2
j_call: TRBJ2-1
v_call: TRBV7-9
cdr3_nt: TGTGCCAGCAGCTGCCCGACTAGCGGGAGGTCCAATGAGCAGTTCTTC
cdr3_aa: CASSCPTSGRSNEQFF

clone_size: few
d_call: TRBD2
j_call: TRBJ2-5
v_call: TRBV20-1
cdr3_nt: TGCAGTGCTGGTAGCGGGAAAGAGACCCAGTACTTC
cdr3_aa: CSAGSGKETQYF

clone_size: few
d_call: -
j_call: TRBJ1-5
v_call: TRBV27
cdr3_nt: TGTGCCAGCAGTTTCAAACAGGGCTACAATCAGCCCCAGCATTTT
cdr3_aa: CASSFKQGYNQPQHF

clone_size: few
d_call: TRBD1
j_call: TRBJ2-5
v_call: TRBV7-2
cdr3_nt: TGTGCCAGCAGCTTAGTAGCGACAGGGCAAGAGACCCAGTACTTC
cdr3_aa: CASSLVATGQETQYF